This T cell receptor (beta chain) was profiled in a study of T cells in Graves' hyperthyroidism and ophthalmopathy (dated by TCRdb to between 2019 and 2020). Context from the whole study: A discovery cohort of around 98 patients, 43 with Graves' ophthalmopathy and 57 with stable Graves' hyperthyroidism, was used to find distinguishing TCR V-J signatures. Whether ophthalmopathy could be predicted prospectively was tested in an independent validation cohort made up of about 18 hyperthyroidism patients plus 17 patients who later progressed to ophthalmopathy. The 90 to 100 discovery patients were randomly divided into training and test sets at a 7:3 ratio. Thyroid tissue and blood T-cell repertoires from six Graves' hyperthyroidism patients were also compared in the study. After blood sampling, hyperthyroidism patients were treated with methimazole at a starting dose of 30 mg daily, and ophthalmopathy patients were treated with high-dose intravenous methylprednisolone. TCR Vbeta CDR3 sequencing of 135 peripheral blood samples (43 ophthalmopathy, approximately 80 hyperthyroidism and some 17 progressor patients) is reported in the paper.

Relative to germline, V is missing 6 bases and J is missing 8 bases, with 11 bases of the junction outside any gene match. From its cysteine to its phenylalanine, the CDR3 spans 13 amino acids. The CDR3 DNA has 39 bases and is translated from base 1. The germline V gene encodes CDR1 DFQATT and CDR2 SNEGSKA (reference sequence). Paper-wide results and their limitations: Ophthalmopathy was separated from stable hyperthyroidism by a 13 V-J signature model, with 85% to 90% sensitivity and 81% to 82% specificity obtained in cross-validation and 80%/75% obtained in testing. Blood samples also contained most of the expanded thyroid clonotypes (frequency above 0.001), which suggests that blood repertoires may reflect thyroid immune responses. Sample size was not statistically predetermined, and investigators were not blinded to group allocation. During validation, the model predicted progression to ophthalmopathy a median of approximately 6.5 months ahead of onset, with 70.59% sensitivity and roughly 72% specificity.

In the case of this clonotype: Its recognized antigen is unknown. The sample holds no much larger clone one base away, and base qualities are not on file.

The TCR beta CDR3 regions were amplified from the RNA transcripts. The first round of RT-PCR for the TCR CDR3 was performed with the HTBI primer set and the Qiagen OneStep RT-PCR kit. The libraries were constructed in a second round of multiplex PCR and then size-selected and purified. Paired-end sequencing of the libraries was performed with 100 bp reads on an Illumina HiSeq2000. The paper's processing steps were these. SOAPnuke was used to process the raw data, throwing out any read that contained adapters or uncalled bases, had a mean Phred below 15, or lacked an exact constant-primer or identifier match. High-quality paired reads were merged using COPE v1.2.5, and each unique nucleotide sequence was defined as a clonotype. MiTCR v1.1 was used to align clonotypes to the IMGT TRBV, TRBD and TRBJ reference segments. Only V-J combinations with frequency above 0.0001, covering roughly 99% of repertoires, were analysed. A TCS score was defined as the ratio of F50 (clonal expansion) to E x V (chaos), with BLOSUM62-based TCRdist applied between CDR3 peptides within each V-J. Welch's t-statistics and random forest reduced 500 to 550 V-J features to under 15, which were used in a naive Bayes classifier (R e1071). Thyroid-blood repertoire similarity was quantified with the Morisita-Horn index. The public reads were reprocessed in TCRdb via fastp at Q25 and MiXCR, keeping in-frame beta chains. All rows with the same CDR3 protein become a single entry with the most common DNA and genes. TCRdb, not the authors, supplied the V and J calls. Within this sample are approximately 510,000 distinct CDR3 sequences, with around 43% of them counted one time only. The ten largest make up about two fifths of the sample.

Exclusion was applied to patients with uncontrolled infections, other autoimmune diseases, pregnancy or lactation. Diagnoses relied on clinical symptoms, serum thyroxine and TRAb, thyroid ultrasound and orbital computed tomography. Trizol reagent was used to extract total RNA, and RNA quality was then checked on an Agilent 2100 Bioanalyzer. Specimen: peripheral blood or thyroid tissue (not recorded which). This receptor chain uses TRBV20-1 and TRBJ2-3; TRBD2 matches 7 bases in the middle. The sequence was collected from an adult woman with Graves' disease, either hyperthyroidism or ophthalmopathy (not recorded which). The CDR3 reads as follows: CSASGRESGTQYF. The DNA is TGCAGTGCGAGTGGGCGGGAGTCGGGTACGCAGTATTTT.